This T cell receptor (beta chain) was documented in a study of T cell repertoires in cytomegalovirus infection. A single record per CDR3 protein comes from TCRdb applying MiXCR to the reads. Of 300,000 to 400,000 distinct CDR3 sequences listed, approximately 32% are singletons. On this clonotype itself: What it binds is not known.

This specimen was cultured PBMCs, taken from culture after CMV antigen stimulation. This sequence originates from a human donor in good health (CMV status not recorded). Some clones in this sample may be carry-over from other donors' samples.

The CDR3 region is CASGPQGSHLMNTEAFF. In DNA, the CDR3 is TGTGCCAGCGGACCACAGGGGAGTCACCTTATGAACACTGAAGCTTTCTTT. The rearrangement links TRBV5-4 to TRBJ1-1, with TRBD1 matching 7 bases. In germline, CDR1 is SGHNT, CDR2 YYREEE (reference sequence). Unmatched junction bases numbered 15, after V lost 7 bases and J lost 0 bases. The CDR3 is 17 amino acids.